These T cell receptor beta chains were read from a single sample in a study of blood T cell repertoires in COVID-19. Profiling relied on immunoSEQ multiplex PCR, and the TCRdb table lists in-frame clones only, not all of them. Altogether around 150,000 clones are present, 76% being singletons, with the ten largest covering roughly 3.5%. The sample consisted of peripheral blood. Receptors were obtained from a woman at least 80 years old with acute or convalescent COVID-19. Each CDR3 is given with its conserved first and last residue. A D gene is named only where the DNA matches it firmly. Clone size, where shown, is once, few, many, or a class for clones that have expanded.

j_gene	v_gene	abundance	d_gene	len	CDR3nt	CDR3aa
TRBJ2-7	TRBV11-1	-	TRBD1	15	TGTGCCAGCAGCCTAACGCCGGGACAGCAGTACGAGCAGTACTTC	CASSLTPGQQYEQYF
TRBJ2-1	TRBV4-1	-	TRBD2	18	TGCGCCAGCAGCCAAGATAGGGCTAGCGGGCTGACCTACAATGAGCAGTTCTTC	CASSQDRASGLTYNEQFF
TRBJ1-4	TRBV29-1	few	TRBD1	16	TGCAGCGTTGAAGATCCCGGGGCAGGGGGAAGGGAAAAACTGTTTTTT	CSVEDPGAGGREKLFF
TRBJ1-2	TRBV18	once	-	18	TGTGCCAGCTCACCGCCGGGAGCCACGGTGATCAAGAACTATGGCTACACCTTC	CASSPPGATVIKNYGYTF
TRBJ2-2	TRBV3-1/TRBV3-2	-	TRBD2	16	TGTGCCAGCAGCCAAAGGAGCGGGAGCGTCACCGGGGAGCTGTTTTTT	CASSQRSGSVTGELFF
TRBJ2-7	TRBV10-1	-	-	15	TGCGCCAGCGCGTCCCACCGACGGGGCTCCTACGAGCAGTACTTC	CASASHRRGSYEQYF
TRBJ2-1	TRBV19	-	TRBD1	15	TGTGCCAGTAGGAAGGACAGGGGAAGGGCTAGTGAGCAGTTCTTC	CASRKDRGRASEQFF
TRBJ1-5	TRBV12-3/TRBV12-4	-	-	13	TGTGCCAGTACAGGTGTTAGCAATCAGCCCCAGCATTTT	CASTGVSNQPQHF
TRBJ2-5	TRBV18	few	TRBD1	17	TGTGCCAGCTCACCACCGAGGTTGACAGGGCCCCAAGAGACCCAGTACTTC	CASSPPRLTGPQETQYF
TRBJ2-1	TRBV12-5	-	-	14	TGTGCTAGTGGTTTGGCGGGACTCCACAATGAGCAGTTCTTC	CASGLAGLHNEQFF
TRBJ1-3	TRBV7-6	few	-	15	TGTGCCAGCAGCTCAGGGCCCACCAGGGGAAACACCATATATTTT	CASSSGPTRGNTIYF
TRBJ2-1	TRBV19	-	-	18	TGTGCCAGTAGTATGGGACTTGCGGGTCCAAGCTCCTACAATGAGCAGTTCTTC	CASSMGLAGPSSYNEQFF
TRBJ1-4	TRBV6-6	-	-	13	TGTGCCAGCACACAGGCGTCTAATGAAAAACTGTTTTTT	CASTQASNEKLFF
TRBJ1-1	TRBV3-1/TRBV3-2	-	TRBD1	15	TGTGCCAGCAGCCAACATCGGGACAGGAACACTGAAGCTTTCTTT	CASSQHRDRNTEAFF
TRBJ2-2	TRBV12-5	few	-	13	TGTGCTAGTGGTTTGGAGGGGACCGGGGAGCTGTTTTTT	CASGLEGTGELFF
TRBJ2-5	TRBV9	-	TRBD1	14	TGTGCCAGCAGCGGGGGGACAGGGTTGGAGACCCAGTACTTC	CASSGGTGLETQYF
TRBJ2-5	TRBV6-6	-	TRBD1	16	TGTGCCAGCAGACGACGACAGGGGCAGGCCCAAGAGACCCAGTACTTC	CASRRRQGQAQETQYF
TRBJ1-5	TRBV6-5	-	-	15	TGTGCCAGCATCGCAAGGCTGTCGAACAGTCAGCCCCAGCATTTT	CASIARLSNSQPQHF
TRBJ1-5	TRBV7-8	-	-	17	TGTGCCAGCAGCTACTCCCGGGAGCCCTATAGCAATCAGCCCCAGCATTTT	CASSYSREPYSNQPQHF
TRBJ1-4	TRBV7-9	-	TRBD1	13	TGTGCCAGCAGCCCTTGGACAGGGGAAAAACTGTTTTTT	CASSPWTGEKLFF
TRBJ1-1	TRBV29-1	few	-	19	TGCAGCGTTGGCCGGTCGAGAGGTCGAGTGGGAGGACTGAACACTGAAGCTTTCTTT	CSVGRSRGRVGGLNTEAFF
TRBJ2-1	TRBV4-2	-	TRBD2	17	TGTGCCAGCAGCCAAGGTAGCGGGGGGGCCGGGTACAATGAGCAGTTCTTC	CASSQGSGGAGYNEQFF
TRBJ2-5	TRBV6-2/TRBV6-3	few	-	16	TGTGCCAGCAGCCTAAGGGGCACGGGACTCCAAGAGACCCAGTACTTC	CASSLRGTGLQETQYF
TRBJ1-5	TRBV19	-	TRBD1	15	TGTGCCACCAAACACGACAGGGGAGGCAATCAGCCCCAGCATTTT	CATKHDRGGNQPQHF
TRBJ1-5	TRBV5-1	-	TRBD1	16	TGCGCCAGCAGCTTGGGATATGGGACAGGGAATCAGCCCCAGCATTTT	CASSLGYGTGNQPQHF
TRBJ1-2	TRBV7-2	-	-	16	TGTGCCAGCAGCGTCCTGAGCCAAGGGGGGGACGATGGCTACACCTTC	CASSVLSQGGDDGYTF
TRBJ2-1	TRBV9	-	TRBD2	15	TGTGCCAGCAGCGTACTAGCGGGGGGGCAAGATGAGCAGTTCTTC	CASSVLAGGQDEQFF
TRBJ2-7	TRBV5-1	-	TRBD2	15	TGCGCCAGCAGCTTGGGGAGCGGGAGCCCCTACGAGCAGTACTTC	CASSLGSGSPYEQYF
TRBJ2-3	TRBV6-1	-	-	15	TGTGCCAGCAGTGAAGTGACGGGGAGCACAGATACGCAGTATTTT	CASSEVTGSTDTQYF
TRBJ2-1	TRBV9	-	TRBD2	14	TGTGCCAGCAGCCCTCGGGCTAGCGGAAATGAGCAGTTCTTC	CASSPRASGNEQFF
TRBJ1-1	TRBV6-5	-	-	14	TGTGCCAGCAGGAGCACCAACCGGGGCACTGAAGCTTTCTTT	CASRSTNRGTEAFF
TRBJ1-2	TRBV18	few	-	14	TGTGCCAGCTCACCTTCAGGGGATTATTATGGCTACACCTTC	CASSPSGDYYGYTF
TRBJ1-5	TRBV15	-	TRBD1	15	TGTGCCACCAGCGGTGGGACAGGCTACAATCAGCCCCAGCATTTT	CATSGGTGYNQPQHF
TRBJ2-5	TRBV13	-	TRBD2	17	TGTGCCAGCAGCTACGGACTAGCGGGAGTCTACCAAGAGACCCAGTACTTC	CASSYGLAGVYQETQYF
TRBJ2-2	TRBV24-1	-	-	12	TGTGCCACAGAGGACTTCCGCGGGGAGCTGTTTTTT	CATEDFRGELFF
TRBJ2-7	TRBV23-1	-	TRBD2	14	TGCGCCAGATTGACTAGCGGGAGCTCCTACGAGCAGTACTTC	CARLTSGSSYEQYF
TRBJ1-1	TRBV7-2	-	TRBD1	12	TGTGCCAGCAGCCTCCGACAGGGCCGAGCTTTCTTT	CASSLRQGRAFF
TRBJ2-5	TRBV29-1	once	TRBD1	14	TGCAGCGTAGCGACAGGGATGTTAGAAGAGACCCAGTACTTC	CSVATGMLEETQYF
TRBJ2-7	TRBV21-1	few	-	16	TGTGCCAGCAGCTCCCCATGGACAGGGGATCCCTACGAGCAGTACTTC	CASSSPWTGDPYEQYF
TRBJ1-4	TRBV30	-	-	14	TGTGCCTGGAGTGTATCGGGGTCTGGTGAAAAACTGTTTTTT	CAWSVSGSGEKLFF
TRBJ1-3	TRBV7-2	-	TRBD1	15	TGTGCCAGCAGCTTAACAGGGGGCGCTGGAAACACCATATATTTT	CASSLTGGAGNTIYF
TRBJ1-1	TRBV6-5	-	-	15	TGTGCCAGCAGATCTACATGGGAGGCGAACACTGAAGCTTTCTTT	CASRSTWEANTEAFF
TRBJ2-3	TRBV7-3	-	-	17	TGTGCCAGCAGCCTAAGGACTGGCATCAAGAGGATAGATACGCAGTATTTT	CASSLRTGIKRIDTQYF
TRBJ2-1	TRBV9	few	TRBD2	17	TGTGCCAGCAGCGCAGGGACTAGCGGGACCACTTGGAGTGAGCAGTTCTTC	CASSAGTSGTTWSEQFF
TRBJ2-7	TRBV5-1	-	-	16	TGCGCCAGCAGCTCTGGAGGTCCAGGGGTCGGCTACGAGCAGTACTTC	CASSSGGPGVGYEQYF
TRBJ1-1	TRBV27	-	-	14	TGTGCCAGCGGGAGGAGGGAGGTGAACACTGAAGCTTTCTTT	CASGRREVNTEAFF
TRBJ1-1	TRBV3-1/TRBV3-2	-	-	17	TGTGCCAGCAGCCAAGACCCCGGTCTGTTAGTGAACACTGAAGCTTTCTTT	CASSQDPGLLVNTEAFF
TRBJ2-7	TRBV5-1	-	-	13	TGCGCCAGCAGCTTAAACAGTCCTTACGAGCAGTACTTC	CASSLNSPYEQYF
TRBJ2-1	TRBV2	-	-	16	TGTGCCAGCCAGAAAGGGAGGGGGAACGGATACAATGAGCAGTTCTTC	CASQKGRGNGYNEQFF
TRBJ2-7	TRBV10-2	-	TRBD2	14	TGCGCCAGTAAAATGACTAGCGGGAGCTACGAGCAGTACTTC	CASKMTSGSYEQYF
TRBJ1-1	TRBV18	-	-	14	TGTGCCAGCTCTCAAGACAGGTCTAACACTGAAGCTTTCTTT	CASSQDRSNTEAFF
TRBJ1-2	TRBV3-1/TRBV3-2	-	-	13	TGTGCCAGCAGCCAAGGTCCCTCTGATGGCTACACCTTC	CASSQGPSDGYTF
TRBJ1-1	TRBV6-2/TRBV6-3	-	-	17	TGTGCCAGCAGTTACTCGGTTTGGGCGATCAAGAACACTGAAGCTTTCTTT	CASSYSVWAIKNTEAFF